In its sample, the clone carrying this T cell receptor beta chain was seen many times. This CDR3 is built from 16 residues. Trimming took 2 bases from V and 6 from J, leaving 17 bases between them. Germline V gene lookup returns CDR1 KGHSH and CDR2 LQKENI. In each case, RNA was isolated and then reverse transcribed into cDNA as the sequencing template. The assay was immunoSEQ multiplex PCR, and TCRdb's table has in-frame clones only and misses some. The profile covers hundreds of thousands of clones, with roughly 64% appearing a single time and more than 1.5% taken by the ten largest. The data were taken from a study of CD8+ T cells in alopecia areata. Noted treatment: oral pan-JAK inhibitor, 5-10 mg twice daily.

The sample in question was CD4+ T cells sorted from blood, obtained at week 24, from a patient treated with tofacitinib. This receptor was identified in a human donor with alopecia areata. The genes are TRBV18 and TRBJ2-4; D is perhaps TRBD1 (6 bases). CDR3 protein: CASSPAGDRFRNIQYF. The DNA for the CDR3 is TGTGCCAGCTCACCAGCGGGCGACAGGTTCCGAAACATTCAGTACTTC.